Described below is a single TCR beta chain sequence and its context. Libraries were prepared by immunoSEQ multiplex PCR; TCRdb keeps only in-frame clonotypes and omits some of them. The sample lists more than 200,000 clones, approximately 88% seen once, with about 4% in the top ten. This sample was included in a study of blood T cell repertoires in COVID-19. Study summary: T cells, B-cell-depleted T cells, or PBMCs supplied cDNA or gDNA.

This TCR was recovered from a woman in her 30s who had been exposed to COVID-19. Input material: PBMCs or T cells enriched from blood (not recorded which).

CDR3 bases: TGTGCCAGCAGCCGGGGAGGCGCTGAAGCTTTCTTT. It encodes CASSRGGAEAFF. The J gene is TRBJ1-1, the V gene TRBV3-1 (or the pseudogene TRBV3-2), with D hard to call. This CDR3 contains 12 residues. CDR1 LGHDT and CDR2 YNNKEL come from the germline V gene (reference sequence). V was trimmed by 4 bases and J by 6 bases, leaving 9 bases between them.